This is a list of T cell receptor beta chains from one sample in a study of blood T cell repertoires in COVID-19. Repertoires were generated with immunoSEQ multiplex PCR, while TCRdb's copy carries only in-frame clones and drops some. The sample comprises just under 90,000 clones, about two thirds of which are singletons, and around 15% rests with the top ten. Sample: peripheral blood. The receptor source for this set is a woman of 80 years or more with acute or convalescent COVID-19. CDR3s include the opening cysteine and the closing phenylalanine or tryptophan. The D gene is left open where the match is weak. Clone size is given for some rows only: seen once, a few or many times, or a class if the clone is expanded.

d_gene	j_gene	abundance	v_gene	CDR3nt	CDR3aa
.	TRBJ1-1	.	TRBV7-9	TGTGCCAGCAGCCCCAGGATCGGAGGCACTGAAGCTTTCTTT	CASSPRIGGTEAFF
TRBD1	TRBJ1-4	.	TRBV5-1	TGCGCCAGCAGCTTCACAGGGGGCGCGGATGAAAAACTGTTTTTT	CASSFTGGADEKLFF
.	TRBJ1-1	.	TRBV2	TGTGCCAGCAGAGGCGACATAACTGAAGCTTTCTTT	CASRGDITEAFF
TRBD2	TRBJ2-7	.	TRBV7-2	TGTGCCAGCAGCTTAGTGGCTAGCGGGGGGGGATCCTACGAGCAGTACTTC	CASSLVASGGGSYEQYF
.	TRBJ2-3	.	TRBV7-2	TGTGCCAGCAGCCCGAGTGTCGGGTATAGCACAGATACGCAGTATTTT	CASSPSVGYSTDTQYF
TRBD2	TRBJ2-5	.	TRBV7-3	TGTGCCAGCAGCTTAGGGGGGGTAGGGACCCAGTACTTC	CASSLGGVGTQYF
.	TRBJ1-1	once	TRBV28	TGTGCCAGCAGTTTTCCCGACAGGTACACTGAAGCTTTCTTT	CASSFPDRYTEAFF
.	TRBJ1-6	once	TRBV5-1	TGCGCCAGCAGCGCCTCAGGGAATCATTCACCCCTCCACTTT	CASSASGNHSPLHF
.	TRBJ1-1	.	TRBV7-3	TGTGCCAGCAGCTTAACGGGGGCCACTGAAGCTTTCTTT	CASSLTGATEAFF
.	TRBJ1-2	.	TRBV7-8	TGTGCCAGCAGCTTAGGCTTAGAAGACTATGGCTACACCTTC	CASSLGLEDYGYTF
.	TRBJ1-2	.	TRBV19	TGTGCCAGTAGTCGGACACGGAATAACTATGGCTACACCTTC	CASSRTRNNYGYTF
.	TRBJ1-2	.	TRBV3-1/TRBV3-2	TGTGCCAGCAGCCAAGATAAGCTAGGCTACACCTTC	CASSQDKLGYTF
TRBD1	TRBJ1-3	.	TRBV4-1	TGCGCCAGCAGCCAATCCGGGACAGGGGCCCTCTCTGGAAACACCATATATTTT	CASSQSGTGALSGNTIYF
.	TRBJ2-3	.	TRBV6-1	TGTGCCAGCAGTCTAGGGGTTTCCACAGATACGCAGTATTTT	CASSLGVSTDTQYF
.	TRBJ1-1	few	TRBV12-3/TRBV12-4	TGTGCCAGCAGTTTTGGGGGGAGGACTGAAGCTTTCTTT	CASSFGGRTEAFF
.	TRBJ1-2	.	TRBV5-1	TGCGCCAGCAGCTATATAGACCGGAGCGGCTACACCTTC	CASSYIDRSGYTF
TRBD1	TRBJ1-3	.	TRBV10-3	TGTGCCATCAGTGATTCCAATAGACAGGGTGAAAACACCATATATTTT	CAISDSNRQGENTIYF
.	TRBJ2-1	.	TRBV9	TGTGCCAGCACAGCGGACCCACAGTACAATGAGCAGTTCTTC	CASTADPQYNEQFF
.	TRBJ1-2	.	TRBV28	TGTGCCAGCAGTTTGCTTCGGGACTATGGCTACACCTTC	CASSLLRDYGYTF
.	TRBJ1-2	.	TRBV7-6	TGTGCCAGCAGCTTTGAAAGTGGCAGGGCGCACTATGGCTACACCTTC	CASSFESGRAHYGYTF
TRBD1	TRBJ1-1	.	TRBV6-5	TGTGCCATTCGACAGGGACAGAACACTGAAGCTTTCTTT	CAIRQGQNTEAFF
.	TRBJ2-5	.	TRBV9	TGTGCCAGCAGCACGAGACAGTTAGAGACCCAGTACTTC	CASSTRQLETQYF
.	TRBJ1-4	.	TRBV7-8	TGTGCCAGCAGCCGAGGCAGTAAGAATGAAAAACTGTTTTTT	CASSRGSKNEKLFF
TRBD1	TRBJ1-2	.	TRBV4-1	TGCGCCAGCAGCCCGGGACAGGGGGCAGTCTATGGCTACACCTTC	CASSPGQGAVYGYTF
TRBD2	TRBJ2-5	.	TRBV19	TGTGCCAGTAGTACAAGACTAGCGGGGGGGCAGGAGACCCAGTACTTC	CASSTRLAGGQETQYF
TRBD1	TRBJ1-1	few	TRBV5-4	TGTGCCAGCAGCCGGGGACAGGGGCTAATGAACACTGAAGCTTTCTTT	CASSRGQGLMNTEAFF
.	TRBJ2-2	.	TRBV18	TGTGCCAGCTCAGTACTGGTAAACACCGGGGAGCTGTTTTTT	CASSVLVNTGELFF
.	TRBJ2-7	.	TRBV27	TGTGCCGCTCGTAGATCAGGGGCCTACGAGCAGTACTTC	CAARRSGAYEQYF
.	TRBJ2-1	once	TRBV7-2	TGTGCCAGCAGCCACCCCCGGGACACCCTAAATGAGCAGTTCTTC	CASSHPRDTLNEQFF
TRBD1	TRBJ1-6	few	TRBV4-3	TGCGCCAGCAGCCAGGAGAGACAGGGGCCTTCAAACTATTCACCCCTCCACTTT	CASSQERQGPSNYSPLHF
.	TRBJ1-1	.	TRBV3-1/TRBV3-2	TGTGCCAGCAGCCAAGATCCCGGGATCACTGAAGCTTTCTTT	CASSQDPGITEAFF
.	TRBJ1-3	.	TRBV28	TGTGCCAGCAGTCTACAGGTCGGAAACACCATATATTTT	CASSLQVGNTIYF
TRBD2	TRBJ2-1	.	TRBV5-6	TGTGCCAGCAGCTTGGCGGGTGCGGGGGGGCGCAATGAGCAGTTCTTC	CASSLAGAGGRNEQFF
TRBD1	TRBJ1-6	few	TRBV5-4	TGTGCCAGCAGCTGGACAGGGGGCTCCTATAATTCACCCCTCCACTTT	CASSWTGGSYNSPLHF
TRBD1	TRBJ1-3	once	TRBV15	TGTGCCACCAGCAGAGATGCAGGGGGTTATGGAAACACCATATATTTT	CATSRDAGGYGNTIYF
.	TRBJ1-3	.	TRBV6-1	TGTGCCAGCAGTGAATTTTTCGAGGAGGGTTCTGGAAACACCATATATTTT	CASSEFFEEGSGNTIYF
TRBD1	TRBJ2-2	.	TRBV19	TGTGCCAGTAGTATAGACTCAGGACAGGGCCGCACCGGGGAGCTGTTTTTT	CASSIDSGQGRTGELFF
.	TRBJ1-2	many	TRBV15	TGTGCCACCAGCGACGAGGAGGGCTTCTATGGCTACACCTTC	CATSDEEGFYGYTF
.	TRBJ2-2	once	TRBV18	TGTGCCAGCTCACCGGAGTCGCCGGGAAGTACCGGGGAGCTGTTTTTT	CASSPESPGSTGELFF